This T cell receptor beta chain was recovered during a study of blood T cell repertoires in COVID-19. Across the study: Collection of acute and convalescent COVID-19 samples took place in the United States, Italy and Spain.

Trimming removed 3 bases from V and 1 base from J; junction bases left unmatched: 5. The germline gives CDR1 SGHTA, CDR2 FQGNSA. The CDR3 is made up of 16 amino acids. Source study methods: How many nucleated cells were present was estimated from reference gene primer amplification. Libraries were prepared by immunoSEQ multiplex PCR; TCRdb keeps only in-frame clonotypes and omits some of them. The DNA was the basis for D and trimming; V, J and clone size are from that table. The sample consists of over 200,000 clones, around 90% of them appearing once. The chain carries TRBV7-2 and TRBJ1-1; 10 positions match TRBD1. The clonotype comes from a woman younger than 45 with acute or convalescent COVID-19. The sequenced sample was peripheral blood. The CDR3 region has the DNA TGTGCCAGCAGCTTCGACAGGGGGCGCCAGAACACTGAAGCTTTCTTT. It codes for CASSFDRGRQNTEAFF.